This record covers a single T cell receptor beta chain. The data were obtained in a study of cytomegalovirus exposure and HLA in healthy donors. This PCR relied on a set of 60 Vbeta primers and 13 Jbeta primers. Clones were sequenced by immunoSEQ multiplex PCR, and TCRdb holds only the in-frame ones, with some missing. The table has some 170,000 clones, 71% seen once. With 0 bases clipped from V and 4 bases from J, the junction kept 12 bases outside the gene matches. In germline, CDR1 is LGHNA, CDR2 YNFKEQ. The CDR3 has 19 residues. The sample consisted of PBMCs. The sequence came from a woman in her 30s in good health and CMV-seronegative. V usage is TRBV4-2 and J usage is TRBJ2-1; 10 nucleotides agree with TRBD2. CDR3 DNA sequence: TGTGCCAGCAGCCAAGAGGCCACCTTAGCGGGGGGTATGTACAATGAGCAGTTCTTC. Its translation: CASSQEATLAGGMYNEQFF.